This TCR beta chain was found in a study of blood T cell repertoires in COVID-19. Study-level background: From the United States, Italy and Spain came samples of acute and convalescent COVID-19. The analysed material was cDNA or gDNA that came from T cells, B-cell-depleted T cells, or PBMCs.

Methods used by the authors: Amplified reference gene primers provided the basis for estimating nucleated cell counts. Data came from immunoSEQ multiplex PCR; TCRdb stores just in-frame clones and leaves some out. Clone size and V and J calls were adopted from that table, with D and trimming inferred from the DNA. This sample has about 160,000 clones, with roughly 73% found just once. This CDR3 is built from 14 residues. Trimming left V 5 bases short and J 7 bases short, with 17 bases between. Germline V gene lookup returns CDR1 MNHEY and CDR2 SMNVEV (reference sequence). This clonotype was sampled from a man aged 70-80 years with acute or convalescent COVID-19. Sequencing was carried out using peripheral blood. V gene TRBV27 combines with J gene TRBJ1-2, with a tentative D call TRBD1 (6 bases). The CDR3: CASSPQPLGGGYTF. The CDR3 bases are TGTGCCAGCAGTCCACAACCCTTAGGGGGTGGCTACACCTTC.